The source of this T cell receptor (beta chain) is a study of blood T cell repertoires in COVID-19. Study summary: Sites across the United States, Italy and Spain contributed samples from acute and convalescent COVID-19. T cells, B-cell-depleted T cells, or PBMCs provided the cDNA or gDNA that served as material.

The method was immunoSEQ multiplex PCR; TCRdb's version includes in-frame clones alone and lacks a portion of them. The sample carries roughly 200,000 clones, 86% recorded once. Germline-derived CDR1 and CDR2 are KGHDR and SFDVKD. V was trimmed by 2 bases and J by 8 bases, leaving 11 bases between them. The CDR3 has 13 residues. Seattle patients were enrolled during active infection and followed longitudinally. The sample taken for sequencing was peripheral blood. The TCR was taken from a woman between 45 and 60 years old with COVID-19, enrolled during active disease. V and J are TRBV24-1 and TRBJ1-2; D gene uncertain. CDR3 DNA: TGTGCCACCAGTGATTCCCGGGTAGTGGGCTACACCTTC. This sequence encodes CATSDSRVVGYTF.